These 4 T cell receptor beta chains were all obtained from the same sample, sequenced in a study of blood T cell repertoires in COVID-19. The repertoire was sequenced with immunoSEQ multiplex PCR; TCRdb's copy has only in-frame clones and lacks some. Of 45,000 to 55,000 clones detected, roughly 87% appear once; the ten largest clones hold around 30%. The sample comprised peripheral blood. Source of these receptors: a woman older than 75 with acute or convalescent COVID-19.

The chain links TRBV19 to TRBJ1-5, with D perhaps TRBD1 (6 bases). The CDR3 sequence is 17 residues long. Germline loops: CDR1 LNHDA, CDR2 SQIVND (reference sequence). V lost 3 bases to trimming and J lost 6 bases, with 21 bases between them. CDR3 in amino acids: CASSIGNPPGARQPQHF. The DNA for the CDR3 is TGTGCCAGTAGTATCGGGAACCCACCAGGGGCCCGTCAGCCCCAGCATTTT.

The V gene is TRBV5-1, the J gene TRBJ1-2; the match to TRBD1 covers 7 bases. Trimming removed 1 base from V and 4 bases from J; junction bases left unmatched: 13. Germline V gene data show CDR1 as SGHRS and CDR2 as YFSETQ. The CDR3 is 17 residues long. The CDR3 DNA sequence: TGCGCCAGCAGCTTGACCCCCGGGACAGTGTCTTCCTATGGCTACACCTTC. Amino acids: CASSLTPGTVSSYGYTF.

CDR3 nucleotides: TGTGCCAGCAGTTCATTGCAGGGTAATTCACCCCTCCACTTT. It codes for CASSSLQGNSPLHF. The chain employs TRBV28 and TRBJ1-6, with TRBD1 as a possible D gene (5 bases). Germline V lookup: CDR1 MDHEN, CDR2 SYDVKM. CDR3 size: 14 residues. Trimming stripped 4 bases from V and 6 bases from J, with 10 bases between.

This clone came up once. The J gene is TRBJ2-3, the V gene TRBV18; D remains ambiguous. Germline CDR1 is KGHSH and CDR2 is LQKENI. V lost 2 bases and J lost 0, with 3 bases in between. The CDR3 covers 13 residues. The CDR3 coding sequence is TGTGCCAGCTCACCAGCGAGCACAGATACGCAGTATTTT. Its translation: CASSPASTDTQYF.